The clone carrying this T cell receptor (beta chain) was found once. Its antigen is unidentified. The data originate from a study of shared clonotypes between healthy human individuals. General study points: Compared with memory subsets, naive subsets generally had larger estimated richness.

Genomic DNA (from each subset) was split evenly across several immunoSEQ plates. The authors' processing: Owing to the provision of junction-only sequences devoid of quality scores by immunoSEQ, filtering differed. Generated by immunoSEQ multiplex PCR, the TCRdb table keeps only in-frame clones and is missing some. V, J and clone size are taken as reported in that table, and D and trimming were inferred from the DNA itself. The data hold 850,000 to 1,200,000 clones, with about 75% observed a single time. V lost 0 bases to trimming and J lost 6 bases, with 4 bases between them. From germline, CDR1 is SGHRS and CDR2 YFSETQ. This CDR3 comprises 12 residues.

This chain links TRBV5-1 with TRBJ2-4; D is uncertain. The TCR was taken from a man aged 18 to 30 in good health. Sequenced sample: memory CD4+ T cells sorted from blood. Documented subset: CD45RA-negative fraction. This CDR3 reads CASSLDRNIQYF. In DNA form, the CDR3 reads TGCGCCAGCAGCTTGGACAGAAACATTCAGTACTTC.